The 4 T cell receptor beta chains below were found in one sample sequenced in a study of blood T cells in healthy people across ages. A J-beta primer mix and a sample-barcoded 5' primer were used in a second PCR of roughly 7 to 12 cycles. Using its own MiXCR run on the 5' RACE reads, TCRdb lists one record per CDR3 protein. Of about 620,000 distinct CDR3 sequences listed, roughly 20% were seen once; the top ten hold approximately 3.7%. Sequencing input: blood. Receptors originate from a man between 65 and 85 years old in good health.

This clonotype has only a few counts. The chain joins TRBV7-2 to TRBJ2-5; no clear D. There are 13 residues in the CDR3. V dropped 1 base and J dropped 5 bases, with 8 bases sitting between them. Germline CDR1 SGHTA, CDR2 FQGNSA. The chain's CDR3 is CASSLGMVETQYF. CDR3 in DNA: TGTGCCAGCAGCTTAGGCATGGTTGAGACCCAGTACTTC.

This clonotype was observed a few times. This chain connects TRBV20-1 to TRBJ2-1; TRBD2 matches at 8 bases. This CDR3 spans 15 amino acids. V was clipped by 5 bases and J by 5 bases; unmatched bases: 11. Germline values: CDR1 DFQATT, CDR2 SNEGSKA (reference sequence). This CDR3 reads CSASLAGYINNEQFF. The CDR3 coding sequence is TGCAGTGCTTCTTTAGCGGGGTATATAAACAATGAGCAGTTCTTC.

The V and J genes are TRBV20-1 and TRBJ1-5; 7 bases align to TRBD1. Unmatched junction bases numbered 9, after V lost 6 bases and J lost 7 bases. Per the germline V gene, CDR1 is DFQATT and CDR2 is SNEGSKA (reference sequence). The CDR3 extends over 13 amino acids. The CDR3 nucleotides read TGCAGTGCGACCGAGGGGGCGGGGCAGCCCCAGCATTTT. Its translation is CSATEGAGQPQHF.

This clonotype occurred a few times. This chain connects TRBV7-9 to TRBJ2-3; D call uncertain. Germline V gene sequence: CDR1 SEHNR, CDR2 FQNEAQ (reference sequence). V shed 2 bases and J shed 1 base, with 10 bases lying between them. The CDR3 loop spans 15 amino acids. The CDR3 DNA reads TGTGCCAGCAGCTTAACGGCGAGCGGCACAGATACGCAGTATTTT. Residues: CASSLTASGTDTQYF.